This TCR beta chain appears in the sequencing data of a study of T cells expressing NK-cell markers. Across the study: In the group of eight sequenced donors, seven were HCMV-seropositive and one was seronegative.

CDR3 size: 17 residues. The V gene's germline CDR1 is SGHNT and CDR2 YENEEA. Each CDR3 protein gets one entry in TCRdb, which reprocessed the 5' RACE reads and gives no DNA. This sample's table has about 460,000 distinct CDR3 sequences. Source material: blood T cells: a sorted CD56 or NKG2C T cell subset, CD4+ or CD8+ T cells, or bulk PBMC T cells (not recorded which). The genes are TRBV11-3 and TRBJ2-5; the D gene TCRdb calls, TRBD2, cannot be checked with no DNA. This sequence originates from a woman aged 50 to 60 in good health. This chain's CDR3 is CASSLLAGPLGGETQYF.